The clone carrying this T cell receptor beta chain was picked up one time. The antigen remains undetermined. This CDR3 is 13 amino acids long. The germline CDR1 and CDR2 sequences are MNHEY and SMNVEV (reference sequence). Trimming pared 1 base from V and 7 bases from J, leaving 10 bases between. Assay used: immunoSEQ multiplex PCR; TCRdb lists only in-frame clones, some missing. In the table there are roughly 320,000 clones, around four fifths of which are singletons. Regarding treatment: about 20 received Ad26.COV2.S at low or high dose, single or two shots; roughly 5 received placebo; per-sample allocation not given. Each sample was drawn 63 days after the first injection (of vaccine or placebo). An Ad26 vector carrying the Wuhan-strain SARS-CoV-2 spike served as the vaccine. This specimen comes from a study of Ad26.COV2.S vaccination and SARS-CoV-2 variants. Study as a whole: Once or twice, 56 days apart, Ad26.COV2.S was delivered intramuscularly. Overall study findings and caveats: Post-vaccination breadth of spike-specific CD8+ and CD4+ T cell responses was reportedly substantial. Vaccine recipients showed a spike-specific TCR breadth that was higher than in placebo recipients.

This TCR derives from a person aged 18-60 years who received the Ad26.COV2.S COVID-19 vaccine or a placebo. The chain has TRBV27 and TRBJ1-1; D remains unclear. The sample here was peripheral blood, taken in a trial of Ad26.COV2.S vaccine versus placebo. The CDR3 reads CASSLYKGSEAFF. The CDR3 DNA sequence: TGTGCCAGCAGTTTATATAAGGGTAGTGAAGCTTTCTTT.